This TCR beta chain was documented in a study of blood T cell repertoires in COVID-19. Overall study context: Sources were T cells, B-cell-depleted T cells, or PBMCs; the material itself was cDNA or gDNA.

Produced via immunoSEQ multiplex PCR; TCRdb's table is partial and in-frame only. There are under 500,000 clones in the sample; roughly nine tenths occur only once, and about 2.1% lies in the top ten. Trimming at V came to 4 bases and at J to 1 base, leaving 1 base not matched to a gene. The CDR3 is made up of 13 amino acids. Germline V lookup: CDR1 SQVTM, CDR2 ANQGSEA. Sequenced input: PBMCs or T cells enriched from blood (not recorded which). The clonotype comes from a woman aged 18-30 years with acute COVID-19. The rearrangement uses TRBV29-1 and TRBJ2-3, with 8 bases fitting TRBD2. CDR3: CSVAAGGTDTQYF. The CDR3, as DNA: TGCAGCGTTGCAGCGGGGGGCACAGATACGCAGTATTTT.